These T cell receptor beta chains were read from a single sample in a study of blood T cell repertoires in COVID-19. Sequencing used immunoSEQ multiplex PCR; TCRdb keeps in-frame clones, though not all of them. Here the sample spans some 450,000 clones, roughly 89% being singletons. The sample comprised peripheral blood. The receptors here all came from a man between 18 and 29 years old with COVID-19, enrolled during active disease. Both conserved end residues are part of each CDR3. A D gene is named only where the DNA matches it firmly. Size is omitted from some rows. Given values are once, few, many or a class for expanded clones.

V: TRBV11-2; size: -; J: TRBJ2-3; D: TRBD2; DNA: TGTGCCAGCAGCGCAGTGGGCGGGAGCGGGACAGATACGCAGTATTTT; CDR3: CASSAVGGSGTDTQYF
V: TRBV27; size: -; J: TRBJ2-7; D: TRBD2; DNA: TGTGCCAGCAGTATCGGGACTAGCGGGTACCTGGGAGTGCAGTACTTC; CDR3: CASSIGTSGYLGVQYF
V: TRBV15; size: -; J: TRBJ2-4; D: TRBD1; DNA: TGTGCCACCAGCACCCCCAGAGGACAGGTAGCCAAAAACATTCAGTACTTC; CDR3: CATSTPRGQVAKNIQYF
V: TRBV23-1; size: -; J: TRBJ2-7; D: TRBD1; DNA: TGCGCCAGCAGTCAATCGTTATCGGGACAGGCCTACGAGCAGTACTTC; CDR3: CASSQSLSGQAYEQYF
V: TRBV18; size: -; J: TRBJ2-3; D: -; DNA: TGTGCCAGCTCACCCGGACTAACTAGCACAGATACGCAGTATTTT; CDR3: CASSPGLTSTDTQYF
V: TRBV7-8; size: -; J: TRBJ2-7; D: TRBD2; DNA: TGTGCCAGCAGCTTAGAAGGGGCGGGAGCTTTCAGCTCCTACGAGCAGTACTTC; CDR3: CASSLEGAGAFSSYEQYF
V: TRBV18; size: -; J: TRBJ1-5; D: -; DNA: TGTGCCAGCTCACCCGTAACAGGGTTCGATCAGCCCCAGCATTTT; CDR3: CASSPVTGFDQPQHF
V: TRBV12-5; size: -; J: TRBJ2-3; D: -; DNA: TGTGCTAGTGGTTTGGTACTTGCGGGGACAGATACGCAGTATTTT; CDR3: CASGLVLAGTDTQYF
V: TRBV30; size: once; J: TRBJ1-4; D: -; DNA: TGTGCCTGGAGTGTATCCCGCGGGGAAAAACTGTTTTTT; CDR3: CAWSVSRGEKLFF
V: TRBV5-1; size: -; J: TRBJ2-3; D: TRBD1; DNA: TGCGCCAGCAGCTTGAGGACAGGGGGAAACACAGATACGCAGTATTTT; CDR3: CASSLRTGGNTDTQYF
V: TRBV18; size: -; J: TRBJ2-2; D: -; DNA: TGTGCCAGCTCACCCACTGGGAGAGACTCGAACACCGGGGAGCTGTTTTTT; CDR3: CASSPTGRDSNTGELFF
V: TRBV3-1/TRBV3-2; size: -; J: TRBJ2-1; D: -; DNA: TGTGCCAGCAGCCCGCTGACAAACAATGAGCAGTTCTTC; CDR3: CASSPLTNNEQFF
V: TRBV7-6; size: -; J: TRBJ2-2; D: -; DNA: TGTGCCAGCAGCTTGCGTACCACGAACACCGGGGAGCTGTTTTTT; CDR3: CASSLRTTNTGELFF
V: TRBV6-6; size: -; J: TRBJ2-2; D: -; DNA: TGTGCCAGCATCGCAGGACAGACGAACACCGGGGAGCTGTTTTTT; CDR3: CASIAGQTNTGELFF
V: TRBV15; size: -; J: TRBJ1-6; D: -; DNA: TGTGCCACCAGCAGAGATGGAGAAGGAGATTCACCCCTCCACTTT; CDR3: CATSRDGEGDSPLHF
V: TRBV4-1; size: -; J: TRBJ2-7; D: -; DNA: TGCGCCAGCAGCCAAACTAGTTACCACGAGCAGTACTTC; CDR3: CASSQTSYHEQYF
V: TRBV2; size: few; J: TRBJ1-2; D: -; DNA: TGTGCCAGCAGATCGGACTTCTACACCTTC; CDR3: CASRSDFYTF
V: TRBV5-1; size: -; J: TRBJ2-7; D: -; DNA: TGCGCCAGCAGCCACGGCCCCGGGACTCAGGTGGGAGAGCAGTACTTC; CDR3: CASSHGPGTQVGEQYF
V: TRBV2; size: -; J: TRBJ1-6; D: -; DNA: TGTGCCAGCAGTGAGAGGACAGCCGGTTCACCCCTCCACTTT; CDR3: CASSERTAGSPLHF
V: TRBV6-4; size: -; J: TRBJ2-1; D: -; DNA: TGTGCCAGCAGTGTTGACCCTCGGGCGGGGTACAATGAGCAGTTCTTC; CDR3: CASSVDPRAGYNEQFF
V: TRBV4-1; size: -; J: TRBJ1-2; D: -; DNA: TGCGCCAGCAGCCCTACCCCGCAGGCGACTACTAACTATGGCTACACCTTC; CDR3: CASSPTPQATTNYGYTF
V: TRBV6-6; size: once; J: TRBJ2-3; D: -; DNA: TGTGCCAGCAGTTACAGGGGCCCAGATACGCAGTATTTT; CDR3: CASSYRGPDTQYF
V: TRBV13; size: -; J: TRBJ2-1; D: TRBD2; DNA: TGTGCCAGCAGCTTAATGCCTAGCGGGGGGGCAAAAATTAACAATGAGCAGTTCTTC; CDR3: CASSLMPSGGAKINNEQFF
V: TRBV18; size: -; J: TRBJ2-3; D: TRBD2; DNA: TGTGCCAGCACCCGACTAGCGGGACCCACAGATACGCAGTATTTT; CDR3: CASTRLAGPTDTQYF
V: TRBV3-1/TRBV3-2; size: -; J: TRBJ2-2; D: -; DNA: TGTGCCAGCAGCCAAGTTACAGCAGTCGCGAACACCGGGGAGCTGTTTTTT; CDR3: CASSQVTAVANTGELFF
V: TRBV3-1/TRBV3-2; size: once; J: TRBJ2-5; D: -; DNA: TGTGCCAGCAGCCCCGTCCTACAAGAGACCCAGTACTTC; CDR3: CASSPVLQETQYF
V: TRBV5-5; size: -; J: TRBJ2-7; D: -; DNA: TGTGCCAGCAGCTCCCCGGAACAGACCCTCTACGAGCAGTACTTC; CDR3: CASSSPEQTLYEQYF
V: TRBV30; size: -; J: TRBJ2-5; D: -; DNA: TGTGCCTGGAGTGTACGCAGGCTAGCGTCACAAGAGACCCAGTACTTC; CDR3: CAWSVRRLASQETQYF
V: TRBV7-8; size: -; J: TRBJ1-5; D: -; DNA: TGTGCCAGCAGCTTAGGGGAGTATTATAGCAATCAGCCCCAGCATTTT; CDR3: CASSLGEYYSNQPQHF
V: TRBV5-4; size: -; J: TRBJ2-3; D: TRBD2; DNA: TGTGCCAGCAGCCATGCGGGACTAGCGGACACAGATACGCAGTATTTT; CDR3: CASSHAGLADTDTQYF
V: TRBV5-5; size: -; J: TRBJ1-1; D: TRBD1; DNA: TGTGCCAGCAGCCATTCACCGGGACAGTCGTCTGAAGCTTTCTTT; CDR3: CASSHSPGQSSEAFF
V: TRBV5-1; size: -; J: TRBJ2-1; D: -; DNA: TGCGCCAGCAGCTTGGCATCAGCGGGTTCCTACAATGAGCAGTTCTTC; CDR3: CASSLASAGSYNEQFF
V: TRBV19; size: -; J: TRBJ2-3; D: TRBD1; DNA: TGTGCCAGTAGTATCGGACAGGGCACAGATACGCAGTATTTT; CDR3: CASSIGQGTDTQYF
V: TRBV2; size: -; J: TRBJ1-3; D: -; DNA: TGTGCCAGCAGTGAGGGGGGATCTGGAAACACCATATATTTT; CDR3: CASSEGGSGNTIYF
V: TRBV2; size: -; J: TRBJ2-2; D: -; DNA: TGTGCCAGCAGTGGGGGAGAGTACGGGGAGCTGTTTTTT; CDR3: CASSGGEYGELFF
V: TRBV11-3; size: -; J: TRBJ2-2; D: -; DNA: TGTGCCAGCAGCCTGAGCGAGAACACCGGGGAGCTGTTTTTT; CDR3: CASSLSENTGELFF
V: TRBV7-2; size: -; J: TRBJ2-1; D: -; DNA: TGTGCCAGCAGCTTACCGTCTTACAATGAGCAGTTCTTC; CDR3: CASSLPSYNEQFF
V: TRBV29-1; size: -; J: TRBJ1-2; D: TRBD1; DNA: TGCAGCGTTGAAGACTCGACAGGGGTCGGCCTCTATGGCTACACCTTC; CDR3: CSVEDSTGVGLYGYTF
V: TRBV7-8; size: -; J: TRBJ2-1; D: TRBD2; DNA: TGTGCCAGCAGCTTAGATCGGGGGGGCCTCTTGAATGAGCAGTTCTTC; CDR3: CASSLDRGGLLNEQFF
V: TRBV10-3; size: -; J: TRBJ1-6; D: -; DNA: TGTGCCATCAGTGAGTCGTCGGCAGGGGAAGGTTCACCCCTCCACTTT; CDR3: CAISESSAGEGSPLHF
V: TRBV4-1; size: -; J: TRBJ1-6; D: -; DNA: TGCGCCAGCAGCCAAGAGCAGGATTCACCCCTCCACTTT; CDR3: CASSQEQDSPLHF
V: TRBV18; size: -; J: TRBJ2-5; D: -; DNA: TGTGCCAGCTCACCTCCCGGACGAGGAGGAGAGCTGTACTTC; CDR3: CASSPPGRGGELYF
V: TRBV29-1; size: -; J: TRBJ2-7; D: -; DNA: TGCAGCGTTGAACACAGGATTTCCTACGAGCAGTACTTC; CDR3: CSVEHRISYEQYF
V: TRBV7-9; size: -; J: TRBJ2-5; D: -; DNA: TGTGCCAGCAGCTTAGCCGTTCAAGAGACCCAGTACTTC; CDR3: CASSLAVQETQYF
V: TRBV21-1; size: -; J: TRBJ1-2; D: -; DNA: TGTGCCAGCAGCAAAGGGGCTGGCTACACCTTC; CDR3: CASSKGAGYTF